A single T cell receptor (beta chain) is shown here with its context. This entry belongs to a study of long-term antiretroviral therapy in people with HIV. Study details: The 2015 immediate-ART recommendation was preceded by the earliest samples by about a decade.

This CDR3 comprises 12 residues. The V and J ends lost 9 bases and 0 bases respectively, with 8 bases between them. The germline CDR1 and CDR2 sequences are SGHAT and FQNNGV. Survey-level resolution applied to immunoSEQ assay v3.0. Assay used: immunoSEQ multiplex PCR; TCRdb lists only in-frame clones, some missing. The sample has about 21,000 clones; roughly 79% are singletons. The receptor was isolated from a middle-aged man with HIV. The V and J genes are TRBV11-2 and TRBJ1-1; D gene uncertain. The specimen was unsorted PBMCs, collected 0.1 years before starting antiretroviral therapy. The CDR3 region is CASTLMNTEAFF. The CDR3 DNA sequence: TGTGCCAGTACCCTAATGAACACTGAAGCTTTCTTT.